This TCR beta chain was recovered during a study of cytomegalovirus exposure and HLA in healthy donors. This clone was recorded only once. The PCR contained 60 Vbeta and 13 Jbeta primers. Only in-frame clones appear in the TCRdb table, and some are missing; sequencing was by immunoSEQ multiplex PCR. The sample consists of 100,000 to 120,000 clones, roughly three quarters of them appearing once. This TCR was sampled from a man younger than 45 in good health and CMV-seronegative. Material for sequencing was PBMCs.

This CDR3 is CASSRDRMNTEAFF. CDR3 nucleotide sequence: TGTGCCAGCTCACGCGACAGAATGAACACTGAAGCTTTCTTT. The V gene is TRBV18, the J gene TRBJ1-1, with D maybe TRBD1 (5 bases). The germline gives CDR1 KGHSH, CDR2 LQKENI. The CDR3 covers 14 residues. The V end lost 4 bases, the J end lost 0 bases, and 9 bases lay between the germline ends.